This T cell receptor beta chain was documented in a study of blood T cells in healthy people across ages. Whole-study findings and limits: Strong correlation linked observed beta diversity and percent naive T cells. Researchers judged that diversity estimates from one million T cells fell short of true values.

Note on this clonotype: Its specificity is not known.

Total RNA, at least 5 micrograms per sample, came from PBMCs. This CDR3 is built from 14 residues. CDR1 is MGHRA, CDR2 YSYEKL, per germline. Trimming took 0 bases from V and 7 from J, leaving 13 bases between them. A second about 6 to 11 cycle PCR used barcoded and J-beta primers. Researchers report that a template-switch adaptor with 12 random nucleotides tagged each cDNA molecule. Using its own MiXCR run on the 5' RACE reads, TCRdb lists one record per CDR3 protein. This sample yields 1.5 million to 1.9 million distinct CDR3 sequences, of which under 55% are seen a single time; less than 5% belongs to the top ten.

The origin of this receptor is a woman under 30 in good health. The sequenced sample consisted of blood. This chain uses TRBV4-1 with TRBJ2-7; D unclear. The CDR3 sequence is CASSQESAANEQYF. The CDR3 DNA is TGCGCCAGCAGCCAAGAATCCGCAGCTAATGAGCAGTACTTC.